The rows below give T cell receptor beta chains drawn from one sample of a study of cytomegalovirus exposure and HLA in healthy donors. The repertoire was sequenced with immunoSEQ multiplex PCR; TCRdb's copy has only in-frame clones and lacks some. The sample has roughly 200,000 clones; approximately 85% are singletons. The specimen was PBMCs. These TCRs come from a woman in her forties or fifties in good health and CMV-seronegative. The CDR3 runs from the conserved cysteine through the conserved F or W. The order of the fields is clone size, V gene, D gene, J gene, CDR3 DNA, CDR3 protein. The D gene is left open where the match is weak. Rows give clone size only sometimes, using once, few, many, or a class for an expanded clone.

few	TRBV28	TRBD2	TRBJ2-1	TGTGCCAGCAGTCCGGGGGGACTAGCGGGAGGCGATGAGCAGTTCTTC	CASSPGGLAGGDEQFF
-	TRBV6-6	-	TRBJ2-1	TGTGCCAGCAGAGATCAGGGGAGGGCCATCAATGAGCAGTTCTTC	CASRDQGRAINEQFF
-	TRBV7-3	-	TRBJ2-1	TGTGCCAGCAGCCCAAAAAGGGGGACGGATTACAATGAGCAGTTCTTC	CASSPKRGTDYNEQFF
-	TRBV18	-	TRBJ1-2	TGTGCCAGCTCAAGGGACTTCTATGGCTACACCTTC	CASSRDFYGYTF
-	TRBV7-2	TRBD2	TRBJ2-3	TGTGCCAGCAGCTTAGCAGCGGGACGCACAGATACGCAGTATTTT	CASSLAAGRTDTQYF
-	TRBV30	-	TRBJ1-1	TGTGCCTGGACCATACAGGGTCACACTGAAGCTTTCTTT	CAWTIQGHTEAFF
few	TRBV6-6	TRBD1	TRBJ1-2	TGTGCCAGCAGCTACACAGGGGATGTGTATGGCTACACCTTC	CASSYTGDVYGYTF
-	TRBV2	TRBD1	TRBJ2-5	TGTGCCAGCAGTGGGCACCCGGGACAGGGAGAGACCCAGTACTTC	CASSGHPGQGETQYF
-	TRBV5-1	-	TRBJ2-7	TGCGCCAGCAGCTACCAAGGACAGATTAGCTCCTACGAGCAGTACTTC	CASSYQGQISSYEQYF
once	TRBV6-5	TRBD1	TRBJ1-6	TGTGCCAGCACCTGGGACAGGGGGAGTTCACCCCTCCACTTT	CASTWDRGSSPLHF
few	TRBV30	-	TRBJ1-6	TGTGCCTGGAGTCGGGGCCGGACAGCAAATTCACCCCTCCACTTT	CAWSRGRTANSPLHF
-	TRBV5-1	TRBD2	TRBJ2-4	TGCGCCAGCAGCTTCAGTCTATTAAGGGTTACCGGGAGGGGGGCCAAAAACATTCAGTACTTC	CASSFSLLRVTGRGAKNIQYF
-	TRBV19	TRBD2	TRBJ2-1	TGTGCCAGTAGTATTCAGGGACTAGCGGGAGGGTACAATGAGCAGTTCTTC	CASSIQGLAGGYNEQFF
once	TRBV7-2	-	TRBJ1-1	TGTGCCAGCAGCTTAGGGGCAGGGCCCCTGATAGCTTTCTTT	CASSLGAGPLIAFF
-	TRBV7-3	TRBD2	TRBJ2-1	TGTGCCAGCAGCCCCTCTGGGGGCCCGGGGACTAGCGGGACTGAGCAGTTCTTC	CASSPSGGPGTSGTEQFF
-	TRBV7-3	-	TRBJ2-1	TGTGCCAGCAGCCGGGACTTCCACTCCTACAATGAGCAGTTCTTC	CASSRDFHSYNEQFF
-	TRBV7-9	TRBD1	TRBJ1-2	TGTGCCAGCAGCCCAGGGGGTACGGACTATGGCTACACCTTC	CASSPGGTDYGYTF
-	TRBV7-9	-	TRBJ2-5	TGTGCCAGCAGCTTCGGTGGTCCCCAAGAGACCCAGTACTTC	CASSFGGPQETQYF
-	TRBV18	-	TRBJ1-5	TGTGCCAGCTCACCAAAGGCCAGGGTCGGCAATCAGCCCCAGCATTTT	CASSPKARVGNQPQHF
-	TRBV11-2	TRBD2	TRBJ2-1	TGTGCCAGCAGCCTGGGACTAGGCTCCTACAATGAGCAGTTCTTC	CASSLGLGSYNEQFF
-	TRBV6-4	TRBD2	TRBJ2-1	TGTGCCAGCAGTGACCAAACTAGCGGGAGAAGGGAAAACAATGAGCAGTTCTTC	CASSDQTSGRRENNEQFF
-	TRBV5-1	TRBD2	TRBJ2-7	TGCGCCAGCAGCTTGATCGTTTCCGGGACTACCTACTCCTACGAGCAGTACTTC	CASSLIVSGTTYSYEQYF
once	TRBV5-5	-	TRBJ1-5	TGTGCCAGCAGCTTTACAGGCTCAGGCAATCAGCCCCAGCATTTT	CASSFTGSGNQPQHF
-	TRBV28	TRBD1	TRBJ1-4	TGTGCCAGCAGTTCTGGGGGGACAGGGAATGAAAAACTGTTTTTT	CASSSGGTGNEKLFF
-	TRBV30	TRBD1	TRBJ1-1	TGTGCCTGGAGTGCCCCCGGGACAGATAACACTGAAGCTTTCTTT	CAWSAPGTDNTEAFF
-	TRBV6-1	-	TRBJ1-2	TGTGCCAGCATCCTCCTTGAGGGCAATGGCTACACCTTC	CASILLEGNGYTF
-	TRBV28	-	TRBJ1-1	TGTGCCAGCAGTTCTATCCCGGGGAGGGGGGATATGAACACTGAAGCTTTCTTT	CASSSIPGRGDMNTEAFF
-	TRBV5-4	-	TRBJ2-5	TGTGCCAGCAGCTTGTCGGCAGGGCAGGAGACCCAGTACTTC	CASSLSAGQETQYF
-	TRBV27	TRBD2	TRBJ2-3	TGTGCCAGCAGAGGTAGCGGGAGGGCCACAGATACGCAGTATTTT	CASRGSGRATDTQYF
-	TRBV18	TRBD1	TRBJ2-7	TGTGCCAGCTCCCCGGGACAGGGGTTCTACGAGCAGTACTTC	CASSPGQGFYEQYF
once	TRBV28	-	TRBJ1-1	TGTGCCAGCAGTCCCACGACAGGCCCAATCAACACTGAAGCTTTCTTT	CASSPTTGPINTEAFF
-	TRBV7-2	-	TRBJ2-3	TGTGCCAGCAGCTCCCCCGGCACAGATACGCAGTATTTT	CASSSPGTDTQYF
-	TRBV6-5	-	TRBJ2-7	TGTGCCGTACAAATTGGAGTCCCTCCGTACGAGCAGTACTTC	CAVQIGVPPYEQYF
-	TRBV19	-	TRBJ1-5	TGTGCCAGTAGTATGACAGGTATTCAGCCCCAGCATTTT	CASSMTGIQPQHF
-	TRBV7-2	TRBD1	TRBJ1-2	TGTGCCAGCAGCCTACCCGGACAGGGGAACTATGGCTACACCTTC	CASSLPGQGNYGYTF
-	TRBV5-1	TRBD2	TRBJ2-5	TGCGCCAGCAGCCCCGGGACTAGTGGCGCTGAGACCCAGTACTTC	CASSPGTSGAETQYF
-	TRBV6-5	-	TRBJ1-1	TGTGCCAGCAGTTATGGGGGGGCCCTCAACACTGAAGCTTTCTTT	CASSYGGALNTEAFF
-	TRBV10-3	TRBD2	TRBJ2-1	TGTGCCGCCCAAGCTATAGCGGGAGGGCGGCTCAATGAGCAGTTCTTC	CAAQAIAGGRLNEQFF
-	TRBV7-8	-	TRBJ2-7	TGTGCCAGCAGCCCCCACCCTCCACAGTCCTCCTACGAGCAGTACTTC	CASSPHPPQSSYEQYF